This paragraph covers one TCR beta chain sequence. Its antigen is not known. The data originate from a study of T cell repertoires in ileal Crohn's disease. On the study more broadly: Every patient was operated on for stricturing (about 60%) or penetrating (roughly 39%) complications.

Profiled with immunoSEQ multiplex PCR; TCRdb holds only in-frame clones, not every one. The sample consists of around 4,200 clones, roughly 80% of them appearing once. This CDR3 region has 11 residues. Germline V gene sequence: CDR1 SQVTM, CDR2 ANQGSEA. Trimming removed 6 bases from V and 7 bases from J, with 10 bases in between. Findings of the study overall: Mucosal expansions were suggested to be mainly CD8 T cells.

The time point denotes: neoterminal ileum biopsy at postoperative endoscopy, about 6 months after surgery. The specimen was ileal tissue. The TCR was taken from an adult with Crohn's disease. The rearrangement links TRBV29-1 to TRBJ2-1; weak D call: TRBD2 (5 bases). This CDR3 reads CSVPRGNEQFF. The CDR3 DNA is TGCAGCGTACCACGAGGGAATGAGCAGTTCTTC.